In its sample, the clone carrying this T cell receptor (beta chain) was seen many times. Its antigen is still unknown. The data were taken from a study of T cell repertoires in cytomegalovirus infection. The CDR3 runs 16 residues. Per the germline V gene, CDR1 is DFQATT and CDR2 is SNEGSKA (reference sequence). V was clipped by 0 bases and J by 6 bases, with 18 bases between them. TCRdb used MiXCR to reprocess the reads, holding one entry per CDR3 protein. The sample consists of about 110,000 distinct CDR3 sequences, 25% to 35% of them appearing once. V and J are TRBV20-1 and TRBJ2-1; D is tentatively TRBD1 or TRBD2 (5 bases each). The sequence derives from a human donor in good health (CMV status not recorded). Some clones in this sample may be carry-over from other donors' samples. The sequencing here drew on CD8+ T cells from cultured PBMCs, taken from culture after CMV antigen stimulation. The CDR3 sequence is CSARDLPGPQPNEQFF. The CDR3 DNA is TGCAGTGCTAGAGATCTCCCGGGACCCCAGCCCAATGAGCAGTTCTTC.